This T cell receptor (beta chain) was documented in a study of CD8+CD57+ T cells in acquired aplastic anemia. CDR3 length: 14 residues. Per the germline V gene, CDR1 is LNHDA and CDR2 is SQIVND (reference sequence). Profiling of TCR beta VDJ combinations and CDR3 sequences used genomic DNA as template. One entry per CDR3 protein results from TCRdb running MiXCR on the reads. The table lists approximately 300,000 distinct CDR3 sequences, under 65% of them singletons. CD8+CD57+ cell expansion had been shown by flow cytometry in patients chosen for sequencing. The rearrangement joins TRBV19 to TRBJ2-5, with 10 bases fitting TRBD1. This clonotype originated in a human donor with aplastic anemia. The material sequenced was sorted CD4+, CD8+, or CD8+CD57+ T cells (not recorded which) from PBMCs. The CDR3 DNA reads as TGTGCGAGGGGGGGACAGGGGCGACAAGAGACCCAGTACTTC. This gives the protein CARGGQGRQETQYF.